This T cell receptor beta chain comes out of a study of T cell changes during pregnancy in multiple sclerosis. The CDR3 spans 14 residues. Germline values: CDR1 SGHVS, CDR2 FQNEAQ. V gave up 5 bases and J gave up 6 bases; unmatched junction bases: 7. Profiling relied on immunoSEQ multiplex PCR, and the TCRdb table lists in-frame clones only, not all of them. The sample lists roughly 89,000 clones, 85% to 95% seen once, with around 4.1% in the top ten. This clone was recorded once. The sample consisted of peripheral blood, taken in the first trimester of pregnancy. This receptor was identified in a female donor with multiple sclerosis, enrolled in a pregnancy study. The chain uses TRBV7-8 and TRBJ2-5; 9 nucleotides line up with TRBD1. The CDR3 loop is CASSPRQGEKTQYF. The CDR3, as DNA: TGTGCCAGCAGCCCCCGACAGGGGGAGAAGACCCAGTACTTC.